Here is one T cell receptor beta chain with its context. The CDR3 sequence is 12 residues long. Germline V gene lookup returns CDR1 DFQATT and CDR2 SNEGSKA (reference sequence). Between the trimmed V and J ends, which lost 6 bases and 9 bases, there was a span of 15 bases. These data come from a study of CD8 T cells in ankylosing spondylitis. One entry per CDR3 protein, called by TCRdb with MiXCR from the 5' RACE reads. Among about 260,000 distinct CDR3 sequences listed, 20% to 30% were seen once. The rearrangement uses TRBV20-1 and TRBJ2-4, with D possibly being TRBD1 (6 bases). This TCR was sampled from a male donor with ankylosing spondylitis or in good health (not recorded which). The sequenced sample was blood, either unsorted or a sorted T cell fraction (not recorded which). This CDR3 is CSAPGTFGIQYF. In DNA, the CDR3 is TGCAGTGCCCCCGGGACATTCGGCATTCAGTACTTC.